This T cell receptor (beta chain) appears in the sequencing data of a study of blood T cell repertoires in COVID-19. The ends were cut back, 5 bases at V and 2 bases at J, with 14 bases in the middle. Germline CDR1 and CDR2: SGHDT and YYEEEE. CDR3 length equals 14 residues. Study processing details: Counts of nucleated cells, estimated from reference gene primer amplification, were obtained. Produced via immunoSEQ multiplex PCR; TCRdb's table is partial and in-frame only. V and J calls and clone size are copied from that table; D and trimming were computed from the DNA. The data contain hundreds of thousands of clones, approximately 83% of them singletons.

This sequence joins TRBV5-6 and TRBJ2-7; a weak D match, TRBD1 (6 bases). The receptor was derived from a woman aged 45-59 years with acute or convalescent COVID-19. Sequencing was performed on peripheral blood. CDR3 residues: CASSSDRSPYEQYF. The CDR3 nucleotides read TGTGCCAGCAGTTCTGACAGGTCACCCTACGAGCAGTACTTC.